This entry lists 22 T cell receptor beta chains sequenced from one sample in a study of shared clonotypes between healthy human individuals. Only in-frame clones appear in the TCRdb table, and some are missing; sequencing was by immunoSEQ multiplex PCR. In the table there are 1,400,000 or so clones, 97% to 99% of which are singletons. Input material: naive CD4+ T cells sorted from blood. Regarding subset: CD45RA+ positively selected. These receptors came from a man aged 30 to 39 in good health.

This chain links TRBV9 with TRBJ2-2; the D call may be TRBD1 or TRBD2 (6 bases each). Trimming removed 0 bases from V and 4 bases from J, with 10 bases in between. From germline, CDR1 is SGDLS and CDR2 YYNGEE. The CDR3 contains 15 residues. Here the CDR3 DNA reads TGTGCCAGCAGCGTAGTAGGGGGGCCCACCGGGGAGCTGTTTTTT. This codes for CASSVVGGPTGELFF.

This sequence joins TRBV6-1 and TRBJ2-1; perhaps D is TRBD1 or TRBD2 (6 bases each). The germline gives CDR1 MNHNS, CDR2 SASEGT. The CDR3 runs 15 residues. Trimming stripped 5 bases from V and 2 bases from J, with 13 bases between. The CDR3 protein is CASSLVGGAYNEQFF. The CDR3 DNA reads as TGTGCCAGCAGTCTAGTGGGGGGCGCCTACAATGAGCAGTTCTTC.

The rearrangement links TRBV15 to TRBJ2-2; D uncertain. Deletions cut 2 bases from V and 11 bases from J, with 12 bases between. CDR3 size: 13 residues. Germline lookup yields CDR1 LNHNV and CDR2 YYDKDF (reference sequence). The CDR3 nucleotides read TGTGCCACCAGCAGATACCAGGAATCTGAGCTGTTTTTT. Encoded protein: CATSRYQESELFF.

Concerning this clone: Other DNA sequences within the sample encode an identical CDR3. The rearrangement uses TRBV18 and TRBJ2-5; D is uncertain. The CDR3 extends over 12 amino acids. V shed 1 base and J shed 5 bases, with 5 bases lying between them. Per germline, CDR1 KGHSH and CDR2 LQKENI. CDR3 amino acids: CASSPLGETQYF. CDR3 DNA: TGTGCCAGCTCACCACTAGGGGAGACCCAGTACTTC. Full variable domain (remainder filled in from reference TRBV18 and TRBJ2-5): NAGVMQNPRHLVRRRGQEARLRCSPMKGHSHVYWYRQLPEEGLKFMVYLQKENIIDESGMPKERFSAEFPKEGPSILRIQQVVRGDSAAYFCASSPLGETQYFGPGTRLLVL.

This chain uses TRBV7-8 with TRBJ1-5; D gene uncertain. CDR3 size: 14 residues. V lost 7 bases to trimming and J lost 2 bases, with 12 bases between them. Germline lookup yields CDR1 SGHVS and CDR2 FQNEAQ. The CDR3 protein is CASTPGVGNQPQHF. The CDR3 DNA reads TGTGCCAGCACCCCCGGAGTGGGCAATCAGCCCCAGCATTTT.

This clone was seen just once. The chain has TRBV7-9 and TRBJ2-5, with D possibly TRBD1 on 6 matching bases. The V end lost 3 bases, the J end lost 5 bases, and 19 bases lay between the germline ends. Germline CDR1 SEHNR, CDR2 FQNEAQ (reference sequence). The CDR3 length is 16 residues. DNA of the CDR3: TGTGCCAGCAGCTTGGAAGGGACACATGGGCTGGAGACCCAGTACTTC. Translating it yields CASSLEGTHGLETQYF.

J is TRBJ2-5 and V is TRBV5-1; 12 bases fit TRBD2. The CDR3 consists of 17 residues. From germline, CDR1 is SGHRS and CDR2 YFSETQ. The V and J ends lost 4 bases and 5 bases, in that order; junction bases with no gene match: 12. The CDR3 nucleotides read TGCGCCAGCAGCAGCCAGACTAGCGGGAGTCCGGGGGAGACCCAGTACTTC. This encodes CASSSQTSGSPGETQYF.

With regard to this clone: The identical CDR3 is also encoded by other nucleotide sequences in the sample. The chain carries TRBV9 and TRBJ2-3; D possibly corresponds to TRBD1 (5 bases). Trimming removed 0 bases at V and 0 bases at J, with 8 bases between. The CDR3 covers 15 residues. Looked up from germline, CDR1 is SGDLS and CDR2 is YYNGEE. In DNA form, the CDR3 reads TGTGCCAGCAGCGTAGCAGGGATCAGCACAGATACGCAGTATTTT. The encoded protein is CASSVAGISTDTQYF. Combining the CDR3 with reference TRBV9 and TRBJ2-3 gives the whole variable domain DSGVTQTPKHLITATGQRVTLRCSPRSGDLSVYWYQQSLDQGLQFLIQYYNGEERAKGNILERFSAQQFPDLHSELNLSSLELGDSALYFCASSVAGISTDTQYFGPGTRLTVL.

V is TRBV15 and J is TRBJ2-7; D tentatively fits TRBD1 or TRBD2 (6 bases each). The germline V gene encodes CDR1 LNHNV and CDR2 YYDKDF (reference sequence). V lost 1 base and J lost 3, with 16 bases in between. The CDR3 has 16 amino acids. CDR3 loop: CATSRARGLFNYEQYF. In DNA, the CDR3 is TGTGCCACCAGCAGAGCTCGGGGGCTGTTTAACTACGAGCAGTACTTC.

The rearrangement links TRBV5-1 to TRBJ2-3; weak D call: TRBD2 (5 bases). CDR1 is SGHRS and CDR2 is YFSETQ in the germline V gene. The CDR3 consists of 15 residues. Trimming left V 2 bases short and J 2 bases short, with 12 bases between. This CDR3 is CASSLMTKNTDTQYF. The CDR3 DNA sequence: TGCGCCAGCAGCTTAATGACTAAAAACACAGATACGCAGTATTTT.

The gene calls are TRBV5-5 and TRBJ2-3; the D is unclear. The CDR3 has 14 amino acids. With 1 base removed from V and 2 bases from J, the gap between germline ends came to 8 bases. Germline V gene data show CDR1 as SGHKS and CDR2 as YYEKEE (reference sequence). CDR3 amino acids: CASSLHPYTDTQYF. The DNA for the CDR3 is TGTGCCAGCAGCTTGCATCCTTACACAGATACGCAGTATTTT.

The chain links TRBV2 to TRBJ2-2; tentative D call: TRBD2 (6 bases). Germline CDR1 and CDR2: SNHLY and FYNNEI. V was pared by 2 bases and J by 4 bases, with 14 bases between. This CDR3 has 16 residues. The CDR3 loop is CASSERGGIITGELFF. The CDR3, as DNA: TGTGCCAGCAGTGAACGTGGGGGGATCATCACCGGGGAGCTGTTTTTT.

This clone was observed a single time. This chain connects TRBV5-1 to TRBJ2-5; maybe TRBD1 (5 bases). V lost 5 bases, J lost 2 bases, and 13 bases lay in between. Germline V gene data show CDR1 as SGHRS and CDR2 as YFSETQ. The CDR3 is 14 residues long. CDR3 amino acids: CASSPGSRQETQYF. In DNA, the CDR3 is TGCGCCAGCAGTCCAGGGTCACGGCAAGAGACCCAGTACTTC.

The chain links TRBV10-3 to TRBJ2-6, with D possibly being TRBD1 (5 bases). CDR1 is ENHRY, CDR2 SYGVKD, per germline. The ends were cut back, 7 bases at V and 0 bases at J, with 7 bases in the middle. This CDR3 is 14 amino acids long. The chain's CDR3 is CAIKDISGANVLTF. CDR3 in DNA: TGTGCCATCAAGGACATCTCTGGGGCCAACGTCCTGACTTTC.

The rearrangement links TRBV5-4 to TRBJ2-1, with 12 bases aligning to TRBD2. This CDR3 has 16 amino acids. CDR1 is SGHNT and CDR2 is YYREEE in the germline V gene (reference sequence). J lost 8 bases, V lost 2 bases, and 8 bases had no gene match. The CDR3 sequence: CASSFPSGRAGDEQFF. Here the CDR3 DNA reads TGTGCCAGCAGCTTCCCTAGCGGGAGGGCCGGTGATGAGCAGTTCTTC.

Comments on this clone: The identical CDR3 is also encoded by other nucleotide sequences in the sample. The rearrangement joins TRBV20-1 to TRBJ1-1; D call uncertain. Germline lookup yields CDR1 DFQATT and CDR2 SNEGSKA (reference sequence). There are 11 residues in the CDR3. The V and J ends lost 6 bases and 1 base respectively, with 6 bases between them. In DNA form, the CDR3 reads TGCAGTGCGGCAGAGAACACTGAAGCTTTCTTT. It encodes CSAAENTEAFF.

The J gene is TRBJ2-6, the V gene TRBV4-3; D remains unclear. V was pared by 0 bases and J by 1 base, with 7 bases between. This CDR3 contains 16 residues. CDR1 is LGHNA, CDR2 YSLEER, per germline. The CDR3 DNA reads as TGCGCCAGCAGCCAAGATGGGCATTCTGGGGCCAACGTCCTGACTTTC. This translates into CASSQDGHSGANVLTF.

The chain is built from TRBV5-4 and TRBJ1-1; a weak D match, TRBD1 (6 bases). Germline V gene sequence: CDR1 SGHNT, CDR2 YYREEE (reference sequence). Trimming removed 2 bases from V and 3 bases from J, with 17 bases in between. This CDR3 spans 16 amino acids. This CDR3 is CASSFKTGRGYTEAFF. CDR3 in DNA: TGTGCCAGCAGCTTCAAAACGGGCAGGGGATACACTGAAGCTTTCTTT.

This chain links TRBV28 with TRBJ2-7; D is uncertain. Germline CDR1 and CDR2: MDHEN and SYDVKM. V was pared by 5 bases and J by 5 bases, with 13 bases between. There are 13 residues in the CDR3. CDR3 DNA sequence: TGTGCCAGCAGTATCCCCGTACCCCACGAGCAGTACTTC. It is translated as CASSIPVPHEQYF.

This chain uses TRBV6-5 with TRBJ1-4; a weak D match, TRBD1 (5 bases). Trimming left V 8 bases short and J 8 bases short, with 9 bases between. In germline, CDR1 is MNHEY, CDR2 SVGAGI. The CDR3 length is 11 residues. As DNA, the CDR3 is TGTGCCAGCGGGTGGGGGGAAAAACTGTTTTTT. Protein product: CASGWGEKLFF.

The J gene is TRBJ2-3, the V gene TRBV9, with 11 bases lining up with TRBD2. Germline assignment: CDR1 SGDLS and CDR2 YYNGEE. J gave up 3 bases and V 2 bases, and 2 bases lay outside the gene matches. This CDR3 comprises 15 residues. DNA for the CDR3: TGTGCCAGCAGCGTGGGACTAGCGGATACAGATACGCAGTATTTT. It is translated as CASSVGLADTDTQYF.

This clone was detected only once. V and J are TRBV27 and TRBJ1-5, with D maybe TRBD1 (5 bases). Per germline, CDR1 MNHEY and CDR2 SMNVEV (reference sequence). V was shortened by 6 bases and J by 1 base, with 13 bases between the two germline ends. The CDR3 consists of 15 residues. CDR3 sequence: CASRGSWGSNQPQHF. CDR3 in DNA: TGTGCCAGCAGGGGGTCTTGGGGGAGCAATCAGCCCCAGCATTTT.